This TCR beta chain was identified during a study of T cell responses to AZD1222 COVID-19 vaccine. For the study at large: Second doses were pooled across both intervals (about 4 or about 12 weeks).

Germline-derived CDR1 and CDR2 are MNHEY and SMNVEV (reference sequence). The junction had 5 bases not matched to a gene; V was cut back by 6 bases and J by 1 base. This CDR3 has 15 amino acids. Some clones are missing from TCRdb's copy, which holds only in-frame ones; the method was immunoSEQ multiplex PCR. The table records about 150,000 clones, 94% of them present only once. Points on this clone: Antigen unknown.

Whole-study results and caveats: Nearly half of spike-specific TCRs reportedly target variant regions that are unmutated in the B.1.351 and B.1.1.7 variants. At baseline, seropositivity was found in only five or six AZD1222 recipients. Most donors were white British, females outnumbered males, and clonal diversity was possibly underestimated.

This clonotype was sampled from an adult in good health. The sample here was peripheral blood, taken on day 0 of AZD1222 vaccination. The J gene is TRBJ1-1, the V gene TRBV27, with TRBD1 matching over 10 bases. CDR3 coding DNA: TGTGCCAGCAGAAGACAGGGGGCTCAGAACACTGAAGCTTTCTTT. This encodes CASRRQGAQNTEAFF.